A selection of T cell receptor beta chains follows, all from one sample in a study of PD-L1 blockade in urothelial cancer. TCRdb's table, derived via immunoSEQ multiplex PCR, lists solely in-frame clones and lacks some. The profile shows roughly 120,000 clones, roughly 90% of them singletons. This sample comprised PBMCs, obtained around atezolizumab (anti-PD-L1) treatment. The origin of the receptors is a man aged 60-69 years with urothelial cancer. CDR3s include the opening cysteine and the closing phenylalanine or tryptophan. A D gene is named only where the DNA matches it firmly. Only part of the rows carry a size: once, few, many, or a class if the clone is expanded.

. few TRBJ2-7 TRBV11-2 CASSSAVANSGEIYEQYF TGTGCCAGCAGCTCCGCGGTAGCGAATAGCGGAGAGATCTACGAGCAGTACTTC
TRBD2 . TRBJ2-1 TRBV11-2 CASSPPSSGSAEQFF TGTGCCAGCAGCCCACCGTCCAGCGGGAGTGCTGAGCAGTTCTTC
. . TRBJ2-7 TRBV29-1 CSMLGGQGLGDEQYF TGCAGCATGTTGGGTGGGCAGGGTCTCGGCGACGAGCAGTACTTC
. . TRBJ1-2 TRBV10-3 CAARGSGALVNYGYTF TGTGCCGCCCGAGGCTCAGGGGCTTTAGTTAACTATGGCTACACCTTC
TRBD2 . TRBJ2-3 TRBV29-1 CSVETSGWGTDTQYF TGCAGCGTTGAGACTAGCGGGTGGGGCACAGATACGCAGTATTTT
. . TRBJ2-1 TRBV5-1 CASSPGMTYNEQFF TGCGCCAGCAGCCCCGGGATGACCTACAATGAGCAGTTCTTC
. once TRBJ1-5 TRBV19 CASTLGGMDQPQHF TGTGCCAGTACCCTAGGGGGTATGGATCAGCCCCAGCATTTT
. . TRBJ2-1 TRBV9 CASSVAATSSPGDNEQFF TGTGCCAGCAGCGTAGCGGCTACGTCCTCGCCGGGGGACAATGAGCAGTTCTTC
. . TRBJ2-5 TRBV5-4 CASSHGAIDQETQYF TGTGCCAGCAGCCATGGGGCGATCGACCAAGAGACCCAGTACTTC
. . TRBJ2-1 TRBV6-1 CASSPQGEDYNEQFF TGTGCCAGCAGTCCCCAAGGGGAAGACTACAATGAGCAGTTCTTC
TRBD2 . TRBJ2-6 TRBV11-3 CASSSPGGLAGANVLTF TGTGCCAGCAGTAGCCCGGGGGGGTTGGCTGGGGCCAACGTCCTGACTTTC
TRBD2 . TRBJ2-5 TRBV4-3 CASTGLAGLMETQYF TGCGCCAGCACAGGACTAGCGGGGTTGATGGAGACCCAGTACTTC
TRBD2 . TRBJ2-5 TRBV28 CASSYTRGGQETQYF TGTGCCAGCAGTTACACGCGGGGGGGCCAAGAGACCCAGTACTTC
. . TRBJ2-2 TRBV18 CASSPSEPRGNTGELFF TGTGCCAGCTCACCTTCCGAGCCCCGAGGGAACACCGGGGAGCTGTTTTTT
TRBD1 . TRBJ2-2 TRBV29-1 CSVQGQVNTGELFF TGCAGCGTTCAGGGACAGGTGAACACCGGGGAGCTGTTTTTT
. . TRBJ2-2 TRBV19 CASSSQGYTGELFF TGTGCCAGTAGTTCCCAGGGGTACACCGGGGAGCTGTTTTTT
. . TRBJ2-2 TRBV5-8 CASSSTGGNTGELFF TGTGCCAGCAGTAGCACCGGGGGAAACACCGGGGAGCTGTTTTTT
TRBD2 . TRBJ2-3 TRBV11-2 CASSLDLEAPGGGTDTQYF TGTGCCAGCAGCTTAGATCTGGAGGCACCCGGGGGGGGCACAGATACGCAGTATTTT
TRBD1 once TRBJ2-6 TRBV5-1 CASSFKGTDSGANVLTF TGCGCCAGCAGCTTCAAGGGGACAGACTCTGGGGCCAACGTCCTGACTTTC
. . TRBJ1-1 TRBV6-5 CASSPENTEAFF TGTGCCAGCAGTCCAGAAAACACTGAAGCTTTCTTT
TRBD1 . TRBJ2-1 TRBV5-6 CASSPQGRSYNEQFF TGTGCCAGCAGCCCACAGGGGCGCTCCTACAATGAGCAGTTCTTC
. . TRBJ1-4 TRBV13 CASSLDGSPATNEKLFF TGTGCCAGCAGCTTAGACGGTTCGCCTGCAACTAATGAAAAACTGTTTTTT
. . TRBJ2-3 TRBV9 CASSVASGQFPTDTQYF TGTGCCAGCAGCGTAGCCTCAGGACAGTTTCCCACAGATACGCAGTATTTT
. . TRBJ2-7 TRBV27 CASSLYDTSYEQYF TGTGCCAGCAGTTTATACGACACCTCCTACGAGCAGTACTTC
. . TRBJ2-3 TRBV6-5 CASSYSRLDTQYF TGTGCCAGCAGTTACTCGAGGCTAGATACGCAGTATTTT
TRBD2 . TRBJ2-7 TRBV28 CASSSSGLAGWSEQYF TGTGCCAGCAGTTCCAGCGGACTAGCGGGATGGAGCGAGCAGTACTTC
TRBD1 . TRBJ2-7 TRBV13 CASSLTTGVEQYF TGTGCCAGCAGCTTAACGACAGGGGTCGAGCAGTACTTC
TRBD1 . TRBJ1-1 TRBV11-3 CASSRTGEVGNTEAFF TGTGCCAGCAGCCGGACAGGGGAGGTAGGGAACACTGAAGCTTTCTTT
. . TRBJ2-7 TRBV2 CASSEAGGSGEQYF TGTGCCAGCAGTGAAGCAGGAGGATCAGGCGAGCAGTACTTC
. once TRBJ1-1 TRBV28 CASSFVQVPEAFF TGTGCCAGCAGTTTTGTCCAGGTCCCTGAAGCTTTCTTT
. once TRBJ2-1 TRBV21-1 CASSKQQSSYNEQFF TGTGCCAGCAGCAAACAACAGAGCTCCTACAATGAGCAGTTCTTC
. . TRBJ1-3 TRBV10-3 CAISESFTGTGNTIYF TGTGCCATCAGTGAGTCCTTCACAGGGACTGGAAACACCATATATTTT
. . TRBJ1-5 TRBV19 CASSSAGNGNQPQHF TGTGCCAGTAGTTCGGCAGGGAACGGCAATCAGCCCCAGCATTTT
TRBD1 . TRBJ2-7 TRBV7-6 CASGTGTGGLEQYF TGTGCCAGCGGGACCGGGACAGGGGGCTTAGAGCAGTACTTC
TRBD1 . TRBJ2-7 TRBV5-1 CASTFIGTAPGEQYF TGCGCCAGCACCTTTATAGGGACAGCACCAGGCGAGCAGTACTTC
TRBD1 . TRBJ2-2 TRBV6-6 CASSYSGQGGIGELFF TGTGCCAGCAGTTACTCGGGACAGGGTGGTATCGGGGAGCTGTTTTTT
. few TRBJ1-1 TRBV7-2 CASSLGVSGGLHTEAFF TGTGCCAGCAGCTTAGGGGTATCAGGAGGGTTACACACTGAAGCTTTCTTT
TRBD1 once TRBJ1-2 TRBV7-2 CASSLENRGFSGYTF TGTGCCAGCAGCTTAGAGAACAGGGGATTCTCTGGCTACACCTTC
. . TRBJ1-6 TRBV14 CASSQGWTNLAPLHF TGTGCCAGCAGCCAAGGGTGGACCAATTTAGCGCCCCTCCACTTT
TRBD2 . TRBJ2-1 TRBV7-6 CASSLGLAGAGEQFF TGTGCCAGCAGCTTAGGACTAGCGGGGGCGGGTGAGCAGTTCTTC
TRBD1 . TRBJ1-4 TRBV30 CACRGTNEKLFF TGTGCCTGCAGGGGGACTAATGAAAAACTGTTTTTT
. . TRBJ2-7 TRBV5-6 CASSLRGTSYGEQYF TGTGCCAGCAGCTTAAGGGGGACCTCCTACGGGGAGCAGTACTTC
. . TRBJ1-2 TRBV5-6 CASSGDINYGYTF TGTGCCAGCAGCGGGGACATTAACTATGGCTACACCTTC
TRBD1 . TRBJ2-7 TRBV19 CASSIVTGQNHEQYF TGTGCCAGTAGTATAGTTACGGGACAGAATCACGAGCAGTACTTC
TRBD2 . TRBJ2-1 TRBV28 CASSAPRTSGRGSNEQFF TGTGCCAGCAGTGCACCCCGGACTAGCGGGAGAGGGAGCAATGAGCAGTTCTTC
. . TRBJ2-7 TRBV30 CAWGLGGVSYEQYF TGTGCCTGGGGGCTGGGGGGTGTTTCCTACGAGCAGTACTTC